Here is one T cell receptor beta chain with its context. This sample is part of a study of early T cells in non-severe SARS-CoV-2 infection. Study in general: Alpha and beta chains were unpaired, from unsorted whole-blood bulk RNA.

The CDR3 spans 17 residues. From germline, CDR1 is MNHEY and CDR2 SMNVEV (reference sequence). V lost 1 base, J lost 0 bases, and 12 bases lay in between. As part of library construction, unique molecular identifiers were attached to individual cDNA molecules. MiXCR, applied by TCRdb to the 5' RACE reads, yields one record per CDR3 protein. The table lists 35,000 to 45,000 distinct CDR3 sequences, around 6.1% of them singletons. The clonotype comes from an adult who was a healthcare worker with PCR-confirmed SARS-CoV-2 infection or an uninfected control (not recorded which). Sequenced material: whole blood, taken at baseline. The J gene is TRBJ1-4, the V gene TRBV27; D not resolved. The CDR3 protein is CASSLLGAPATNEKLFF. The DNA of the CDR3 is TGTGCCAGCAGTTTATTGGGAGCTCCAGCAACTAATGAAAAACTGTTTTTT.